This TCR beta chain was recovered during a study of T cell responses to AZD1222 COVID-19 vaccine (dated by TCRdb to the early 2020s). Notes on the research overall: AZD1222 recipients whose second dose came at about 4 weeks and those whose second dose came at about 12 weeks were combined into one group, since spike-specific TCR depth and breadth did not differ between the two schedules. A total of 230 to 250 trial participants underwent TCR sequencing, of whom some 210 received two doses of AZD1222 and around 26 received two doses of the MenACWY control vaccine. Trial participants were enrolled into age subgroups of 18-55, 56-69 and 70-plus years, which contained roughly 150, 30 and 60 TCR-sequenced participants, respectively. Overall results and qualifications from the work: Reportedly, close to half of the unique spike-specific TCRs recognized epitopes lying outside the regions that are mutated in the B.1.351 and B.1.1.7 variants. Participants were mostly white British and included more females than males, and it was suggested by the authors that clonal diversity may have been underestimated. Conclusions about previously exposed vaccinees were limited because only six AZD1222 recipients were SARS-CoV-2 seropositive at baseline. Because no day 14 peak-response samples were available, the repertoires could be characterized only after the peak T cell response. In the small 56-69-year group, the increase in depth fell short of significance, most likely because of low power. After two AZD1222 doses, spike-specific TCR breadth and depth were significantly higher than at day 0 and than in MenACWY recipients. The vaccine-associated CD4 TCRs covered the entire spike protein, and the dominant responses fell in regions 160-218 and 743-854.

The CDR3 regions of human TCRbeta chains were analyzed by immunosequencing. Turning to the authors' computational methods: TCRs in the repertoires were compared against a reference library of SARS-CoV-2-specific TCRs that had been generated with the MIRA antigen-specificity platform. Breadth was defined as the fraction of unique TCRs that were SARS-CoV-2-associated, and depth was defined as the fraction of total T cells that were SARS-CoV-2-associated. Using the MIRA data, every spike-specific TCR was mapped to the spike region that the TCR reacted to and assigned to either a CD4 or a CD8 class. Log10-transformed breadth and depth values were compared by one-way ANOVA with Sidak's multiple comparisons tests. In TCRdb, the immuneACCESS table is reduced to in-frame sequences with V and J assigned. These tables do not hold every clone; where another copy was compared, an unresolved V gene accounts for under half, and the others remain unexplained. V and J calls and clone size are copied from that table; D and trimming were computed from the DNA. Recorded for this sample are over 100,000 clones; less than 95% of them occurred a single time. Jointly, the top ten make up less than 9% of the sample.

The germline V gene provides CDR1 KGHSH and CDR2 LQKENI. Inclusive of the bounding cysteine and phenylalanine, the CDR3 is 16 residues long. CDR3 DNA only is kept here, 48 bases in frame from base 1. Relative to germline, V is missing 2 bases and J is missing 1 base, with 7 bases of the junction outside any gene match. To note about this clone: Its antigen specificity is not known. One base away there is no much larger clone; base qualities are not given.

The time point label on this specimen signifies: baseline before first vaccination. Vaccinee samples came from UK trials COV001 and COV002, including a single-blind randomized controlled phase 2/3 trial of AZD1222 (ChAdOx1 nCoV-19) in healthy adults. For TCRbeta chain sequencing, PBMC samples were collected from trial participants at day 0 and at day 28 after the second dose. The source is an adult in good health. The sample was peripheral blood, taken on day 0 of AZD1222 vaccination. This chain is built from TRBV18 and TRBJ1-2, and 7 junction bases match TRBD1. Read as DNA, the sequence is TGTGCCAGCTCACCAGCGGGACAGCTCTATAACTATGGCTACACCTTC. The translation is CASSPAGQLYNYGYTF.